These T cell receptor beta chains were read from a single sample in a study of cytomegalovirus exposure and HLA in healthy donors. Some clones are missing from TCRdb's copy, which holds only in-frame ones; the method was immunoSEQ multiplex PCR. Among around 140,000 clones listed, 70% to 85% were seen once. The sequenced sample consisted of PBMCs. All receptors come from a man younger than 45 in good health and CMV-seropositive. The CDR3 runs from the conserved cysteine through the conserved F or W. The D gene is left open where the match is weak. Clone size appears in some rows only: once, few, many, or a class for an expanded clone.

size	V	J	D	CDR3	DNA
.	TRBV7-9	TRBJ2-3	TRBD2	CASSPPLAEPAADTQYF	TGTGCCAGCAGCCCTCCACTAGCGGAACCAGCGGCAGATACGCAGTATTTT
.	TRBV5-8	TRBJ2-6	TRBD1	CASSLQGFGANVLTF	TGTGCCAGCAGCTTACAGGGGTTTGGGGCCAACGTCCTGACTTTC
.	TRBV4-1	TRBJ2-2	TRBD2	CASSQVGLAGGQDGELFF	TGCGCCAGCAGCCAGGTCGGACTAGCGGGGGGGCAGGACGGGGAGCTGTTTTTT
.	TRBV10-3	TRBJ2-7	TRBD2	CAIRETGTKSSYEQYF	TGTGCCATCAGGGAAACCGGGACTAAGAGCTCCTACGAGCAGTACTTC
few	TRBV4-1	TRBJ1-5	.	CASSQGYRLGPQHF	TGCGCCAGCAGCCAGGGTTACAGGCTTGGACCCCAGCATTTT
.	TRBV7-9	TRBJ2-5	.	CASSLGVDRSQYF	TGTGCCAGCAGCTTAGGCGTTGACAGATCTCAGTACTTC
.	TRBV5-1	TRBJ2-3	TRBD2	CASSLGDRGPAGTDTQYF	TGCGCCAGCAGCTTGGGGGACCGCGGGCCAGCGGGAACAGATACGCAGTATTTT
.	TRBV9	TRBJ2-3	.	CASSPGDLVDTQYF	TGTGCCAGCAGCCCAGGGGACCTCGTCGATACGCAGTATTTT
.	TRBV6-5	TRBJ2-7	TRBD1	CASRDRGPYEQYF	TGTGCCAGCAGGGACAGGGGACCCTACGAGCAGTACTTC
.	TRBV11-2	TRBJ2-6	.	CASSPLWANVLTF	TGTGCCAGCAGTCCCCTCTGGGCCAACGTCCTGACTTTC
.	TRBV27	TRBJ2-1	TRBD2	CASSFKGLADYNEQFF	TGTGCCAGCAGTTTCAAGGGACTAGCGGATTACAATGAGCAGTTCTTC
.	TRBV5-6	TRBJ2-1	.	CASSTDRLLEQFF	TGTGCCAGCAGCACCGACAGGCTCCTCGAGCAGTTCTTC
many	TRBV5-6	TRBJ1-5	.	CASSSGQNQPQHF	TGTGCCAGCAGCTCCGGACAGAATCAGCCCCAGCATTTT
.	TRBV29-1	TRBJ2-5	TRBD1	CSVEDTDRGGEAQYF	TGCAGCGTTGAAGACACGGACAGGGGGGGAGAGGCCCAGTACTTC
.	TRBV4-2	TRBJ2-1	.	CASSQNGGVGGQFF	TGTGCCAGCAGCCAAAACGGGGGTGTGGGCGGGCAGTTCTTC
.	TRBV6-1	TRBJ2-1	.	CASSARGAPYNEQFF	TGTGCCAGCAGTGCCCGGGGAGCCCCCTACAATGAGCAGTTCTTC
.	TRBV25-1	TRBJ2-7	TRBD2	CASPPSGSFYEQYF	TGTGCCAGCCCCCCTAGCGGGAGCTTTTACGAGCAGTACTTC
few	TRBV6-5	TRBJ2-7	TRBD1	CASSPRDRKDYEQYF	TGTGCCAGCAGTCCCCGGGACAGAAAAGATTACGAGCAGTACTTC
.	TRBV5-1	TRBJ2-2	TRBD2	CASSLPLAGTNTGELFF	TGCGCCAGCAGCTTGCCACTAGCGGGGACCAACACCGGGGAGCTGTTTTTT
.	TRBV7-2	TRBJ1-2	.	CASSLTQANYGYTF	TGTGCCAGCAGCTTGACTCAAGCAAACTATGGCTACACCTTC
.	TRBV11-2	TRBJ2-3	TRBD2	CASSLGREDYTDTQYF	TGTGCCAGCAGCTTAGGGCGGGAGGACTACACAGATACGCAGTATTTT
.	TRBV15	TRBJ2-5	.	CATSRDPTETQYF	TGTGCCACCAGCAGAGATCCTACGGAGACCCAGTACTTC
few	TRBV7-9	TRBJ2-1	.	CASSPQGSYNEQFF	TGTGCCAGCAGCCCCCAGGGCTCCTACAATGAGCAGTTCTTC
.	TRBV6-5	TRBJ1-5	.	CASSFNPDQPQHF	TGTGCCAGCAGTTTCAATCCGGATCAGCCCCAGCATTTT
.	TRBV25-1	TRBJ1-5	TRBD1	CASSESGQESNQPQHF	TGTGCCAGCAGTGAATCAGGACAGGAGAGCAATCAGCCCCAGCATTTT
once	TRBV5-6	TRBJ2-5	TRBD1	CASSVTGAQETQYF	TGTGCCAGCAGCGTAACAGGGGCCCAAGAGACCCAGTACTTC
.	TRBV9	TRBJ2-3	TRBD2	CASSTRGSGGTDTQYF	TGTGCCAGCAGTACCCGGGGTAGCGGGGGTACAGATACGCAGTATTTT
.	TRBV19	TRBJ1-2	.	CASSIVAENPYGYTF	TGTGCCAGTAGTATAGTGGCGGAGAATCCGTATGGCTACACCTTC
.	TRBV6-6	TRBJ2-7	TRBD1	CASGWTGSYEQYF	TGTGCCAGCGGGTGGACAGGGAGCTACGAGCAGTACTTC
.	TRBV5-4	TRBJ2-5	TRBD1	CASSPRDSRTQYF	TGTGCCAGCAGTCCGAGGGACAGTCGGACCCAGTACTTC
.	TRBV19	TRBJ2-7	TRBD2	CASSIGRVAGGHYEQYF	TGTGCCAGTAGTATAGGAAGGGTGGCGGGAGGTCACTACGAGCAGTACTTC
few	TRBV6-6	TRBJ2-7	.	CASGQGPSHEQYF	TGTGCCAGCGGCCAGGGCCCCAGCCACGAGCAGTACTTC
.	TRBV7-2	TRBJ1-2	TRBD1	CASSTRLQGGSGYTF	TGTGCCAGCAGCACCCGACTTCAGGGGGGCTCTGGCTACACCTTC
.	TRBV7-8	TRBJ2-2	TRBD2	CASSLVRTRNTGELFF	TGTGCCAGCAGCTTAGTTCGGACTAGAAACACCGGGGAGCTGTTTTTT
.	TRBV19	TRBJ2-5	.	CASSTGQFQETQYF	TGTGCCAGTAGCACCGGACAGTTCCAAGAGACCCAGTACTTC
.	TRBV6-5	TRBJ2-7	.	CASTLGGASFSEQYF	TGTGCCAGCACCCTGGGGGGGGCTAGTTTCTCCGAGCAGTACTTC
.	TRBV28	TRBJ1-1	.	CASGLMNTEAFF	TGTGCCAGCGGCCTGATGAACACTGAAGCTTTCTTT
.	TRBV7-9	TRBJ2-3	.	CASSLGGDTTDTQYF	TGTGCCAGCAGCTTAGGAGGGGACACCACAGATACGCAGTATTTT
.	TRBV27	TRBJ2-7	TRBD1	CASSLDAGGLYEQYF	TGTGCCAGCAGTTTAGACGCAGGGGGCCTCTACGAGCAGTACTTC
.	TRBV18	TRBJ2-7	.	CASSPGVLYEQYF	TGTGCCAGCTCACCCGGGGTATTGTACGAGCAGTACTTC
.	TRBV6-5	TRBJ2-3	TRBD2	CASKSGGSLNTQYF	TGTGCCAGCAAATCCGGCGGGAGTTTGAATACGCAGTATTTT
.	TRBV6-5	TRBJ1-5	.	CASSYSFRDQPQHF	TGTGCCAGCAGTTACTCTTTTCGAGATCAGCCCCAGCATTTT
.	TRBV25-1	TRBJ2-5	.	CASSEGGGPQETQYF	TGTGCCAGCAGTGAAGGGGGGGGGCCCCAAGAGACCCAGTACTTC
.	TRBV18	TRBJ2-5	.	CASSPYSGGSETQYF	TGTGCCAGCTCACCATATTCCGGGGGAAGCGAGACCCAGTACTTC
.	TRBV28	TRBJ1-2	.	CAVPGRTGTEGYTF	TGTGCCGTCCCAGGCCGAACAGGAACCGAAGGCTACACCTTC
.	TRBV6-6	TRBJ2-4	.	CASSYLDIAKNIQYF	TGTGCCAGCAGTTACCTGGACATAGCCAAAAACATTCAGTACTTC
.	TRBV5-4	TRBJ2-4	.	CASSSQEGSKNIQYF	TGTGCCAGCAGCTCCCAGGAGGGTTCCAAAAACATTCAGTACTTC